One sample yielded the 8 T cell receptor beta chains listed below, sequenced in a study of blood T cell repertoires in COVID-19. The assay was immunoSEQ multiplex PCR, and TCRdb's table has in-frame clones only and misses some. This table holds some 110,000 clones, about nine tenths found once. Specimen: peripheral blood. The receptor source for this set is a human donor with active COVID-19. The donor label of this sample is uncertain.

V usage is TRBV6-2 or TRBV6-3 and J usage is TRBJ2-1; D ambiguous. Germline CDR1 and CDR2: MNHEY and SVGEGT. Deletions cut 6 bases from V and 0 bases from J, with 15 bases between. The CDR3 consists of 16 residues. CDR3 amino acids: CASSPTVSDSYNEQFF. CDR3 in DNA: TGTGCCAGCAGCCCTACAGTGTCAGACTCCTACAATGAGCAGTTCTTC.

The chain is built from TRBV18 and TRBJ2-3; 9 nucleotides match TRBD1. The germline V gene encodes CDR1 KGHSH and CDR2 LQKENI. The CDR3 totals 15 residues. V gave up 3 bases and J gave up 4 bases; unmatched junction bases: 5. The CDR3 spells CASSPSGTGSDTQYF. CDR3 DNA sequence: TGTGCCAGCTCACCGTCCGGGACAGGGTCAGATACGCAGTATTTT.

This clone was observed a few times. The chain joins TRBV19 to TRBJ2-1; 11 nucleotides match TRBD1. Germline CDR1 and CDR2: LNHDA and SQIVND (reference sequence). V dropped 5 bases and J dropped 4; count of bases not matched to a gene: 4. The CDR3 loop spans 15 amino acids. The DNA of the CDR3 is TGTGCCAGTAGTTGGACAGGGGGCCTTTACAATGAGCAGTTCTTC. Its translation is CASSWTGGLYNEQFF.

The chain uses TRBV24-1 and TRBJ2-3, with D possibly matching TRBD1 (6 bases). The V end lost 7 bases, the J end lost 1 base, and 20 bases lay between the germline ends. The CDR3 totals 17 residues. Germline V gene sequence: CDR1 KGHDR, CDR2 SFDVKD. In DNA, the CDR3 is TGTGCCACCAGCGAGGGGGAAGCAGTAACAGGCACAGATACGCAGTATTTT. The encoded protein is CATSEGEAVTGTDTQYF.

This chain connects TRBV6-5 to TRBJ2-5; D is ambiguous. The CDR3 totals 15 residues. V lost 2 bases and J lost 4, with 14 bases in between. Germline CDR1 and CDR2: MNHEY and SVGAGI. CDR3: CASSYSTGVPETQYF. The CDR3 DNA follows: TGTGCCAGCAGTTACAGTACTGGAGTCCCAGAGACCCAGTACTTC.

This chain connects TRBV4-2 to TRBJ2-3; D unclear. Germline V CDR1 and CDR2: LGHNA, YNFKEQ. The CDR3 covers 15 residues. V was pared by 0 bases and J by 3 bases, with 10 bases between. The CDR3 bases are TGTGCCAGCAGCCAAGATACCCACTCAACAGATACGCAGTATTTT. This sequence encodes CASSQDTHSTDTQYF.

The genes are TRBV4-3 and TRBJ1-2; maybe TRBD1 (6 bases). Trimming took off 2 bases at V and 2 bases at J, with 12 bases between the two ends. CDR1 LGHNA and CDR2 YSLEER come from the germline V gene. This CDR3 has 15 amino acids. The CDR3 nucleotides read TGCGCCAGCAGCCAAATGGACACAGGGAACTATGGCTACACCTTC. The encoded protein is CASSQMDTGNYGYTF.

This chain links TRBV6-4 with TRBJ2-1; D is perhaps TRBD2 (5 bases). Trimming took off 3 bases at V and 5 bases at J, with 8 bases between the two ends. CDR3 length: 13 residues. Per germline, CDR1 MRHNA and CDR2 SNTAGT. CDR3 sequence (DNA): TGTGCCAGCAGTGAAAGGGAGCACAATGAGCAGTTCTTC. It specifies CASSEREHNEQFF.